This entry concerns a single TCR beta chain. This record belongs to a study of T cell clones after liver transplantation. About the study: A pre-transplant mixed lymphocyte reaction with TCRbeta sequencing defined graft-donor-reactive clones followed in post-transplant blood. Apart from a few HCV-positive recipients, transplants were for non-autoimmune, non-viral reasons.

Germline V gene sequence: CDR1 DFQATT, CDR2 SNEGSKA (reference sequence). V lost 3 bases and J lost 4, with 7 bases in between. The CDR3 covers 11 residues. Using immunoSEQ multiplex PCR, the repertoire was profiled, and TCRdb retains in-frame clones only, with some absent. The data contain about 80,000 clones, nearly 85% of them seen just once; the ten biggest clones take up less than 0.6%. The source of this sequence is a human patient who received a liver transplant. Some T cells may have come from the graft donor. The genes are TRBV20-1 and TRBJ2-7; D remains ambiguous. Sequenced here: CD4+ T cells from blood, sampled roughly 3.5 years after liver transplant. The CDR3 DNA is TGCAGTGCTAGGAGGCAGTACGAGCAGTACTTC. Encoded protein: CSARRQYEQYF.